The present T cell receptor beta chain was sequenced within a study of blood T cell repertoires in COVID-19. Background on the study: Sites across the United States, Italy and Spain contributed samples from acute and convalescent COVID-19.

V was pared by 6 bases and J by 2 bases, with 20 bases between. CDR3 length: 17 amino acids. Per germline, CDR1 MDHEN and CDR2 SYDVKM. This table comes from immunoSEQ multiplex PCR, and its TCRdb copy is limited to in-frame clones, with some not included. There are 90,000 or so clones in the sample; about two thirds occur only once, and about 22% lies in the top ten. The sequenced sample consisted of peripheral blood. V and J are TRBV28 and TRBJ1-3; D is uncertain. This receptor was identified in a woman aged 55-70 years in a cohort sampled during active or convalescent COVID-19. Written as DNA, the CDR3 is TGTGCCAGCAGATCCGCTTCGGGGTATGTTACTGGAAACACCATATATTTT. Translation: CASRSASGYVTGNTIYF.